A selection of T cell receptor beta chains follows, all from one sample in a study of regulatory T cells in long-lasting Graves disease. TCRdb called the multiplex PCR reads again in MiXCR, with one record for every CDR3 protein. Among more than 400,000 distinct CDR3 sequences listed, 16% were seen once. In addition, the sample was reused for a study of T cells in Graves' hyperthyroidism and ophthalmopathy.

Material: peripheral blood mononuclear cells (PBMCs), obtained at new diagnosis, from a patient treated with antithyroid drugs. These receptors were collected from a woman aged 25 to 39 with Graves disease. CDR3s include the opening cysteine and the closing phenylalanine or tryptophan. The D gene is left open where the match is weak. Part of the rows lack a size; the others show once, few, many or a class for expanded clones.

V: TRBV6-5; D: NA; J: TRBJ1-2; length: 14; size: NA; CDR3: CASSYSPGNDGYTF; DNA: TGTGCCAGCAGTTACTCGCCAGGGAACGATGGCTACACCTTC
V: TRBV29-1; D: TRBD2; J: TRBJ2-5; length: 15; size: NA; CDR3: CSVETSGRDLETQYF; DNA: TGCAGCGTTGAGACTAGCGGGAGGGATTTGGAGACCCAGTACTTC
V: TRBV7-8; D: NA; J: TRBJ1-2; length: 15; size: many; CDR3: CASSLALITGSGYTF; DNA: TGTGCCAGCAGCTTAGCGCTAATCACAGGGTCTGGCTACACCTTC
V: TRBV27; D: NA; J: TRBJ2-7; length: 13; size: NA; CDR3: CASRTGTSYEQYF; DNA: TGTGCCAGCAGAACCGGGACCTCCTACGAGCAGTACTTC
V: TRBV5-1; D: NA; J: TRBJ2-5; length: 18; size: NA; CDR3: CASSFHIQMRDAVETQYF; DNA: TGCGCCAGCAGCTTTCATATTCAAATGCGGGACGCTGTGGAGACCCAGTACTTC
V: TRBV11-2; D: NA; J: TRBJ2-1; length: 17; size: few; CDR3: CASSLSSGGGVRNEQFF; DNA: TGCGCCAGCAGCCTATCTAGCGGAGGGGGGGTCAGGAATGAGCAGTTCTTC
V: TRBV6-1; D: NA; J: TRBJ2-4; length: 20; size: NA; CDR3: CASSPGPLASSRSAKNIQYF; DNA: TGTGCCAGCAGTCCTGGGCCTCTAGCGAGTTCTCGTTCTGCCAAAAACATTCAGTACTTC
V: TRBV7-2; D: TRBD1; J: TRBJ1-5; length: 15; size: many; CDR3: CASSFGQGANQPQHF; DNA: TGTGCCAGCAGTTTTGGACAGGGGGCGAATCAGCCCCAGCATTTT
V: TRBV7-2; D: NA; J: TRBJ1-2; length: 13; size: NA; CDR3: CASSLQPYDGYTF; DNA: TGTGCCAGCAGCTTACAGCCTTATGATGGCTACACCTTC
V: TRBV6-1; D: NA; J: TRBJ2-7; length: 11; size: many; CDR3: CASQSSYEQYF; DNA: TGTGCCAGCCAAAGTTCCTACGAGCAGTACTTC
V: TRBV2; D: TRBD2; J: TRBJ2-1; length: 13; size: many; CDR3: CASTISGRSEQFF; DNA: TGTGCCAGCACGATATCCGGGAGGAGTGAGCAGTTCTTC
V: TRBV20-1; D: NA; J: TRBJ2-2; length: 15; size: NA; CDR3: CSARSGSRVLGELFF; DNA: TGCAGTGCTAGATCGGGGAGCAGGGTGCTTGGGGAGCTGTTTTTT
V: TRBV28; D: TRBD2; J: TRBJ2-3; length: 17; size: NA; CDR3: CASSFPGPTSGGDTQYF; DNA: TGTGCCAGCAGTTTCCCCGGCCCGACTAGCGGCGGAGATACGCAGTATTTT
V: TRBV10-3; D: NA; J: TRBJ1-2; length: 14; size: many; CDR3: CAISGPESNYGYTF; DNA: TGTGCCATCAGTGGGCCAGAATCTAACTATGGCTACACCTTC
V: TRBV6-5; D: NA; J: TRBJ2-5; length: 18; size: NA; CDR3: CASSYSAGRGAGRETQYF; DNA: TGTGCCAGCAGTTATTCCGCCGGGAGAGGGGCTGGGAGAGAGACCCAGTACTTC
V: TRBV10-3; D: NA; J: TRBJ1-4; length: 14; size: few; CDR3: CAISETDVNEKLFF; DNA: TGTGCCATCAGTGAGACCGATGTTAATGAAAAACTGTTTTTT
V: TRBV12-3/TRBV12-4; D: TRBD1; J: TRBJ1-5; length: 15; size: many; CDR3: CASSLVQGANQPQHF; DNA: TGTGCCAGCAGTTTGGTTCAGGGGGCAAATCAGCCCCAGCATTTT
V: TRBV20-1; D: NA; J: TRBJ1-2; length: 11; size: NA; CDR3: CSAGDAYGYTF; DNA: TGCAGTGCTGGGGACGCCTATGGCTACACCTTC
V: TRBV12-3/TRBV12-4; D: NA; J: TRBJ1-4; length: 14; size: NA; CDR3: CASSLGTPGEKLFF; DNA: TGTGCCAGCAGTTTAGGAACTCCGGGGGAAAAACTGTTTTTT
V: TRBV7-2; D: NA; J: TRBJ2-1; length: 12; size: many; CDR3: CASSFEVVEQFF; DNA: TGTGCCAGCAGCTTTGAGGTTGTTGAGCAGTTCTTC
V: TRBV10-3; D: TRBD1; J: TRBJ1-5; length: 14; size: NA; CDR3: CAISQTGGQQPQHF; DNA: TGTGCCATCAGTCAGACAGGGGGACAACAGCCCCAGCATTTT
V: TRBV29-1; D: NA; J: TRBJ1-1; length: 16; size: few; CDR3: CSVEDRRGRFHTEAFF; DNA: TGCAGCGTTGAAGACCGTAGGGGCCGATTCCACACTGAAGCTTTCTTT
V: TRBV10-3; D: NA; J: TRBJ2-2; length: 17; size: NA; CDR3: CAISESVGVSNTGELFF; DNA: TGTGCCATCAGTGAGTCGGTTGGCGTCTCGAACACCGGGGAGCTGTTTTTT
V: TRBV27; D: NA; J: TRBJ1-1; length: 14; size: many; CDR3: CASSLKGARTEAFF; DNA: TGTGCCAGCAGTTTAAAAGGGGCGCGAACTGAAGCTTTCTTT
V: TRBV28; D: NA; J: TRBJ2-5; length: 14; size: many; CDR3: CASSFLEWGETQYF; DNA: TGTGCCAGCAGTTTCCTGGAATGGGGGGAGACCCAGTACTTC
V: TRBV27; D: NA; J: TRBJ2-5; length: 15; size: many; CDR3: CASSFTGAAGETQYF; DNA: TGTGCCAGCAGTTTTACGGGAGCGGCGGGAGAGACCCAGTACTTC
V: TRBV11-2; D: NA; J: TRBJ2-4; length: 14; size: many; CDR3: CASSWRERQGSQYF; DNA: TGTGCCAGCAGCTGGAGGGAGAGACAGGGAAGTCAGTACTTC
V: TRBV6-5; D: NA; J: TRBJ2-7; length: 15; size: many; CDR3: CASSYSHYSSYEQYF; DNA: TGTGCCAGCAGTTACTCGCACTACAGTTCCTACGAGCAGTACTTC
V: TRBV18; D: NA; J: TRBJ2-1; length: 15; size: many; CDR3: CASSPAGAIYNEQFF; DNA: TGTGCCAGCTCACCAGCGGGGGCAATTTACAATGAGCAGTTCTTC
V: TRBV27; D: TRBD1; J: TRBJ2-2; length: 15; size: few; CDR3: CASKIGTGYTGELFF; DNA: TGTGCCAGCAAGATCGGGACAGGTTACACCGGGGAGCTGTTTTTT
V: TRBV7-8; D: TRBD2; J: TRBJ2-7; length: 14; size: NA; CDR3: CASNLGGVRYEQYF; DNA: TGTGCCAGCAACCTCGGGGGGGTACGCTACGAGCAGTACTTC
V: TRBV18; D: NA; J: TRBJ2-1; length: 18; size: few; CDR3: CASSPRGGLSASYNEQFF; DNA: TGTGCCAGCTCACCACGGGGCGGGCTCTCTGCTAGTTACAATGAGCAGTTCTTC
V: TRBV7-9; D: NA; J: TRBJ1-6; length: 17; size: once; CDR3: CASSLSPQSSYNSPLHF; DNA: TGTGCCAGCAGCTTAAGCCCTCAAAGCTCCTATAATTCACCCCTCCACTTT
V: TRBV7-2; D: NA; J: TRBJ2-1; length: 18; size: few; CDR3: CASSLLARSAGTYNEQFF; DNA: TGTGCCAGCAGCCTATTAGCGAGGTCAGCAGGAACCTACAATGAGCAGTTCTTC
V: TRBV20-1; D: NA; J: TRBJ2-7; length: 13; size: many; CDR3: CSAFSGSSYEQYF; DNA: TGCAGTGCTTTTAGCGGTAGCTCCTACGAGCAGTACTTC
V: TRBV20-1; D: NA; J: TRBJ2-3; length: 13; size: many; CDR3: CSAKLARTDTQYF; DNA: TGCAGTGCTAAGCTAGCTCGCACAGATACGCAGTATTTT
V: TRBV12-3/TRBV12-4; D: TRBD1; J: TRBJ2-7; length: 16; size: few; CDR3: CASGASGQGRRYEQYF; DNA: TGTGCCAGCGGAGCCTCAGGACAGGGGAGACGGTACGAGCAGTACTTC
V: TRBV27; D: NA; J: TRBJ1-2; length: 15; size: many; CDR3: CASRSLGGQYYGYTF; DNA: TGTGCCAGCAGGTCCCTGGGGGGGCAATACTATGGCTACACCTTC
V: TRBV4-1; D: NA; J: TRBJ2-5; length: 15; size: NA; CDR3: CASSQDADGKETQYF; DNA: TGCGCCAGCAGCCAAGACGCGGACGGAAAAGAGACCCAGTACTTC
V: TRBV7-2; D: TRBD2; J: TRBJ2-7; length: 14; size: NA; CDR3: CASRSGLAPGEQYF; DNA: TGTGCCAGCAGATCCGGACTAGCGCCAGGGGAGCAGTACTTC
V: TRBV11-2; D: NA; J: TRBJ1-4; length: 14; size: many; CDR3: CASSPWGGNEKLFF; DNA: TGTGCCAGCAGCCCCTGGGGGGGGAATGAAAAACTGTTTTTT
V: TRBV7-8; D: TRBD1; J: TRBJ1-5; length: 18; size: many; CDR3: CASSFLSTGDHSNQPQHF; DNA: TGTGCCAGCAGCTTTCTTTCCACAGGGGACCATAGCAATCAGCCCCAGCATTTT
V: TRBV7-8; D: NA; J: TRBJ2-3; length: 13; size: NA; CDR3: CASSLGSTDTRYF; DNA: TGTGCCAGCAGCTTAGGGTCGACAGATACGCGGTATTTT
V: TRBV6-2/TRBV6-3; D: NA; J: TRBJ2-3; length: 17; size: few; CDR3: CASSDGGSAYSTDTQYF; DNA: TGTGCCAGCAGTGATGGGGGTAGCGCCTATAGCACAGATACGCAGTATTTT
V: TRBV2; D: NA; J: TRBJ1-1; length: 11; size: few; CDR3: CASRMYTEAFF; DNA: TGTGCCAGCAGGATGTACACTGAAGCTTTCTTT
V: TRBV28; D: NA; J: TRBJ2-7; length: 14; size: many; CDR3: CASFNAGKGYEQYF; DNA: TGTGCCAGCTTTAATGCGGGGAAGGGGTACGAGCAGTACTTC
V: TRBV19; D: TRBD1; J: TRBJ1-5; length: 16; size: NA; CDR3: CASRQGQGRRNQPQHF; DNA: TGTGCCAGTAGACAAGGACAGGGGAGGAGGAATCAGCCCCAGCATTTT
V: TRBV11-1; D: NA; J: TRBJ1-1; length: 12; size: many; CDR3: CASSMGPTEAFF; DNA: TGTGCCAGCAGCATGGGACCCACTGAAGCTTTCTTT
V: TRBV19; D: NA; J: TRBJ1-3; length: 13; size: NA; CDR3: CASRISSGNTIYF; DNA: TGTGCCAGTCGAATCTCCTCTGGAAACACCATATATTTT
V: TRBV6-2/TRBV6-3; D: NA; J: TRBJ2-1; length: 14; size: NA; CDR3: CASSVWGAHNEQFF; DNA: TGTGCCAGCAGTGTTTGGGGCGCTCACAATGAGCAGTTCTTC
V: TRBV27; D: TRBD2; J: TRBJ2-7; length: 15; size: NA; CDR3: CASKPGTRSSYEQYF; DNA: TGTGCCAGCAAGCCTGGGACTAGAAGTAGCTACGAGCAGTACTTC
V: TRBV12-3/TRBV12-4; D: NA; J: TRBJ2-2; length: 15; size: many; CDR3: CASSLERSGTGELFF; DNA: TGTGCCAGCAGTTTGGAGCGTTCTGGCACCGGGGAGCTGTTTTTT
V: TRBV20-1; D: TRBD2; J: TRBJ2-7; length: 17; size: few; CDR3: CSARDPLQRGFPYEQYF; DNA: TGCAGTGCTAGAGATCCCCTCCAGCGGGGCTTTCCCTACGAGCAGTACTTC
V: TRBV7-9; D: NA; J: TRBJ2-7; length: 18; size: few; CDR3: CASSLGRLLGTSTYEQYF; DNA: TGTGCCAGCAGCTTAGGTCGCCTACTAGGGACGTCTACCTACGAGCAGTACTTC